A single TCR beta chain is shown here with its context. The data were obtained in a study of blood T cell repertoires in COVID-19. Study-wide context: COVID-19 samples collected from the United States, Italy and Spain covered acute and convalescent phases. PBMCs, B-cell-depleted T cells, or T cells were the source of the cDNA or gDNA that made up the material.

In the study's own analysis: Amplifying reference gene primers gave estimates of nucleated cell counts. Clones were read by immunoSEQ multiplex PCR, and TCRdb kept only the in-frame ones, dropping some. V, J and clone size are taken as reported in that table, and D and trimming were inferred from the DNA itself. This table holds under 150,000 clones, around 78% found once. Sequenced sample: peripheral blood. This receptor was obtained from a man aged 25 to 45 with acute or convalescent COVID-19.

The CDR3 DNA follows: TGCGCCAGCAGCTTGGGGGGAGTCGGACGGATGAACACTGAAGCTTTCTTT. Translating gives CASSLGGVGRMNTEAFF. The rearrangement links TRBV5-1 to TRBJ1-1; D not certain. The CDR3 has 17 residues. Germline CDR1 and CDR2: SGHRS and YFSETQ. The V gene lost 0 bases and the J gene lost 0 bases, with 15 bases spanning the gap.